This TCR beta chain comes out of a study of PD-L1 blockade in urothelial cancer. Time point described: pretreatment peripheral blood. This clone was observed a handful of times. Sequenced by immunoSEQ multiplex PCR; TCRdb stores in-frame clones only, minus some. The sample has tens of thousands of clones; roughly nine tenths are singletons. The V gene's germline CDR1 is MNHEY and CDR2 SMNVEV (reference sequence). V was pared by 9 bases and J by 4 bases, with 11 bases of the junction left unmatched. This CDR3 comprises 15 residues. The chain has TRBV27 and TRBJ2-3, with TRBD1 matching 9 bases. This material consisted of PBMCs, taken around atezolizumab (anti-PD-L1) treatment. The TCR originated in a woman aged 55 to 70 with urothelial cancer. The CDR3: CASSPGTGSADTQYF. For the CDR3, the DNA is TGTGCCAGTAGTCCCGGGACAGGGTCGGCAGATACGCAGTATTTT.